Sequencing of this TCR beta chain was carried out in a study of blood T cell repertoires in COVID-19. Authors' analysis steps: Amplification from reference gene primers served as the basis for estimated nucleated cell counts. Sequenced by immunoSEQ multiplex PCR; TCRdb stores in-frame clones only, minus some. That table is the source of V, J and clone size, and D and trimming were worked out from the DNA. The table lists roughly 100,000 clones, approximately 92% of them singletons. The V and J ends lost 2 bases and 8 bases, in that order; junction bases with no gene match: 5. Per the germline V gene, CDR1 is MNHEY and CDR2 is SVGAGI. The CDR3 sequence is 13 residues long.

The sequenced sample was peripheral blood. The sequence was obtained from an elderly woman with acute or convalescent COVID-19. This rearrangement joins TRBV6-5 to TRBJ1-2; TRBD1 matches at 7 bases. The CDR3 nucleotides are TGTGCCAGCAGTTACATGACAGGGAAAGGCTACACCTTC. It yields the protein CASSYMTGKGYTF.